This T cell receptor (beta chain) originates from a study of blood T cell repertoires in COVID-19. In the study overall: T cells, B-cell-depleted T cells, or PBMCs provided the cDNA or gDNA that served as material.

The V gene lost 4 bases and the J gene lost 5 bases, with 21 bases spanning the gap. Germline CDR1 reads SGHRS; CDR2 reads YFSETQ. There are 16 residues in the CDR3. As handled by the study authors: Counts of nucleated cells, estimated from reference gene primer amplification, were obtained. TCRdb's table, derived via immunoSEQ multiplex PCR, lists solely in-frame clones and lacks some. Clonal size and the V and J genes are those of that table, whereas D and trimming came from the DNA. The sample lists roughly 270,000 clones, around 84% occurring once. Allocation to cohorts depended on clinical history reported by the participants. Those designated as exposed participants met a COVID-19 case within 2 weeks before study entry.

The sequence was collected from a man aged 35 to 55 who had been exposed to COVID-19. The gene calls are TRBV5-1 and TRBJ1-2; possible D gene TRBD1, 5 bases. Sequencing was carried out using PBMCs or T cells enriched from blood (not recorded which). CDR3 DNA: TGCGCCAGCAGCCCCGAAATGCCGGGGGTAGGTTATGGCTACACCTTC. Protein: CASSPEMPGVGYGYTF.